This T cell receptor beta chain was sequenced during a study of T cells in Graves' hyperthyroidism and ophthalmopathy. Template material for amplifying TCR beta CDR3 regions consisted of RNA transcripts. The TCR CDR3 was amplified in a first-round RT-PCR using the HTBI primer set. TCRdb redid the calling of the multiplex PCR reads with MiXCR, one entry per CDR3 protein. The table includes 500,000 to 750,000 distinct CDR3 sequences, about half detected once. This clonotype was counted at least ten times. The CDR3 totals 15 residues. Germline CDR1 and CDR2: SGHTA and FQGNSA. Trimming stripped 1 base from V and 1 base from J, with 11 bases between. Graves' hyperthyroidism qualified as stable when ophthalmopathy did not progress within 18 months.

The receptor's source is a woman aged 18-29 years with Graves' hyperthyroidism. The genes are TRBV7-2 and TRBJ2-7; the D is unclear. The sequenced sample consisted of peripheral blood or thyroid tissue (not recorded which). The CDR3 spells CASSLGSPRSYEQYF. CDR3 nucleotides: TGTGCCAGCAGCTTAGGGTCTCCTAGATCCTACGAGCAGTACTTC.